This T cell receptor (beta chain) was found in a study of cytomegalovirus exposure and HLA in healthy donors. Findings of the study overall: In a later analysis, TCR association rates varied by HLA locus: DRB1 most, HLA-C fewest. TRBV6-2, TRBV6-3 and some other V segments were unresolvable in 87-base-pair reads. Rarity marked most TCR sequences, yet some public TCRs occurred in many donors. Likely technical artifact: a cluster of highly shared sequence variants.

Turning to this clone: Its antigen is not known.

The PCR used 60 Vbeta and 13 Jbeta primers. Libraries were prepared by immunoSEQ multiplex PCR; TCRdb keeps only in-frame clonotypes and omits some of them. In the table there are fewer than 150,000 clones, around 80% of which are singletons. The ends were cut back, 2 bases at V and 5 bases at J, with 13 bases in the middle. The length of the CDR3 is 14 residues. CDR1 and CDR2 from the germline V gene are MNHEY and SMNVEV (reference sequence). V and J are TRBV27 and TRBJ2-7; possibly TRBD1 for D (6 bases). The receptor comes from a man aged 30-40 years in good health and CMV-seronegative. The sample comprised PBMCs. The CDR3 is CASSLRTGTNEQYF. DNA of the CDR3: TGTGCCAGCAGTTTACGAACAGGGACGAACGAGCAGTACTTC.